Presented here are 4 T cell receptor beta chains from one specimen sequenced in a study of blood T cell repertoires in COVID-19. Here immunoSEQ multiplex PCR was the method, and the copy in TCRdb shows in-frame clones only, minus some. The data hold more than 90,000 clones, with around 83% observed a single time. Sequenced material: peripheral blood. Source of these receptors: a man between 65 and 85 years old with acute or convalescent COVID-19.

This clone occurred once. The chain carries TRBV29-1 and TRBJ1-3, with unresolved D. Trimming removed 7 bases at V and 4 bases at J, with 11 bases between. In germline, CDR1 is SQVTM, CDR2 ANQGSEA. The CDR3 has 12 residues. Here the CDR3 DNA reads TGCAGCGGGGAGGTGGGGGGAAACACCATATATTTT. Residues: CSGEVGGNTIYF.

V usage is TRBV27 and J usage is TRBJ2-7, with D tentatively TRBD1 (6 bases). Per the germline V gene, CDR1 is MNHEY and CDR2 is SMNVEV (reference sequence). V dropped 2 bases and J dropped 0 bases, with 11 bases sitting between them. The CDR3 covers 15 residues. CDR3 sequence: CASSLVTGNSYEQYF. CDR3 bases: TGTGCCAGCAGTTTAGTCACAGGGAACTCCTACGAGCAGTACTTC.

V and J are TRBV19 and TRBJ2-7; TRBD2 is a possible D gene (5 bases). CDR3 length: 15 amino acids. V was clipped by 3 bases and J by 0 bases, with 12 bases between them. Germline V CDR1 and CDR2: LNHDA, SQIVND (reference sequence). The CDR3 is CASSMGGSRSYEQYF. The CDR3 DNA follows: TGTGCCAGTAGTATGGGCGGGTCCCGCTCCTACGAGCAGTACTTC.

The chain has TRBV3-1 (or the pseudogene TRBV3-2) and TRBJ2-1, with D possibly matching TRBD1 (6 bases). The germline gives CDR1 LGHDT, CDR2 YNNKEL (reference sequence). The CDR3 has 18 residues. V lost 0 bases and J 4 bases, leaving 19 bases between the germline ends. The CDR3 DNA reads as TGTGCCAGCAGCCAAGACAGGAGACAGGCCAATCCTTACAATGAGCAGTTCTTC. It is translated as CASSQDRRQANPYNEQFF.